These 25 T cell receptor beta chains share one sample of origin, sequenced in a study of CXCR3-negative and CXCR3-positive naive CD8 T cells. Libraries of TRB cDNA were made by 5' RACE and carried UMIs. With the 5' RACE reads reprocessed, TCRdb shows one record per CDR3 protein and no DNA. This sample's table has 75,000 or so distinct CDR3 sequences. Source material: naive CXCR3- CD8+ T cells from blood. Documented subset: CD45RO-CCR7+CD27+CD95- naive CD8+ T cells lacking CXCR3 (TNR3-). The receptors were sampled from a human donor in good health. Some clones in this sample may be carry-over from other donors' samples.

The chain has TRBV7-6 and TRBJ2-7; absent DNA, TCRdb's TRBD1 call cannot be checked. The germline V gene encodes CDR1 SGHVS and CDR2 FNYEAQ. There are 15 residues in the CDR3. This CDR3 is CASSPLPRSSYEQYF.

The chain is built from TRBV7-9 and TRBJ2-3; TCRdb's D call of TRBD2 is untestable without DNA. The CDR3 extends over 16 amino acids. Germline CDR1 reads SEHNR; CDR2 reads FQNEAQ (reference sequence). CDR3 amino acids: CASSSSGGWSTDTQYF.

V and J are TRBV27 and TRBJ1-2; as DNA is missing, the TRBD1 call by TCRdb cannot be tested. The germline V gene encodes CDR1 MNHEY and CDR2 SMNVEV (reference sequence). This CDR3 has 14 amino acids. The CDR3 reads CASGFGQSNYGYTF.

The chain is built from TRBV19 and TRBJ2-1. The CDR3 is made up of 12 amino acids. CDR1 is LNHDA and CDR2 is SQIVND in the germline V gene (reference sequence). CDR3: CASVQGYNEQFF.

The gene calls are TRBV5-1 and TRBJ2-1; as DNA is missing, the TRBD2 call by TCRdb cannot be tested. This CDR3 spans 15 amino acids. CDR1 is SGHRS, CDR2 YFSETQ, per germline. The CDR3 protein is CASSSFSGPGYEQFF.

The CDR3 here is CASSAVVDYEQYF. The chain uses TRBV7-6 and TRBJ2-7. This CDR3 is 13 amino acids long. Per the germline V gene, CDR1 is SGHVS and CDR2 is FNYEAQ.

The J gene is TRBJ2-3, the V gene TRBV13; TCRdb's D gene call, TRBD1, goes unchecked for lack of DNA. CDR3 size: 15 residues. Germline-derived CDR1 and CDR2 are PRHDT and FYEKMQ (reference sequence). The CDR3 region is CASSSRGISTDTQYF.

The chain joins TRBV7-9 to TRBJ2-3; the TRBD2 assignment by TCRdb is unverifiable without DNA. The V gene's germline CDR1 is SEHNR and CDR2 FQNEAQ (reference sequence). The CDR3 length is 17 residues. CDR3 in amino acids: CASSSTHLAGGTDTQYF.

The CDR3 region is CASSSAGGTDTQYF. The genes are TRBV12-3 or TRBV12-4 and TRBJ2-3; TCRdb selects TRBD2, and the lack of DNA leaves this call unchecked. CDR3 length: 14 residues.

J is TRBJ1-5 and V is TRBV12-3 or TRBV12-4. The CDR3 spans 12 residues. The CDR3 here is CASRADNQPQHF.

CDR3 sequence: CASSEAEASGSYEQYF. The V call is TRBV2, the J call TRBJ2-7; TCRdb gives TRBD2 as the D gene, but with no DNA this cannot be confirmed. The CDR3 sequence is 16 residues long. In germline, CDR1 is SNHLY, CDR2 FYNNEI.

The J gene is TRBJ2-1, the V gene TRBV4-1; as DNA is missing, the TRBD1 call by TCRdb cannot be tested. CDR3 length: 18 amino acids. Germline V CDR1 and CDR2: MGHRA, YSYEKL. CDR3 loop: CASSQDPHFTGGFNEQFF.

This chain connects TRBV4-3 to TRBJ2-7; the TCRdb D gene call, TRBD1, has no DNA to confirm it. Germline assignment: CDR1 LGHNA and CDR2 YSLEER. The CDR3 is made up of 15 amino acids. The CDR3 sequence: CASSRDRARIYEQYF.

This chain links TRBV11-2 with TRBJ2-2. The germline CDR1 and CDR2 sequences are SGHAT and FQNNGV. The CDR3 loop spans 11 amino acids. The CDR3 region is CASSLPGELFF.

V is TRBV18 and J is TRBJ1-1; absent DNA, TCRdb's TRBD1 call cannot be checked. The CDR3 contains 16 residues. The V gene's germline CDR1 is KGHSH and CDR2 LQKENI. CDR3 loop: CASSPPWWGAGTEAFF.

The chain joins TRBV7-9 to TRBJ1-4; the D call from TCRdb, TRBD1, cannot be confirmed without DNA. Germline V CDR1 and CDR2: SEHNR, FQNEAQ (reference sequence). This CDR3 comprises 15 residues. CDR3 sequence reads: CASSLAQGPNEKLFF.

This chain uses TRBV13 with TRBJ2-3; with no DNA, the TCRdb D assignment of TRBD1 cannot be verified. CDR1 and CDR2 (germline): PRHDT, FYEKMQ (reference sequence). The CDR3 loop spans 14 amino acids. CDR3 loop: CASSLRGGADTQYF.

Its frequency marks this clonotype as medium-sized. The chain is built from TRBV15 and TRBJ1-2; the TRBD1 assignment by TCRdb is unverifiable without DNA. The CDR3 is 16 amino acids. The germline V gene encodes CDR1 LNHNV and CDR2 YYDKDF (reference sequence). The CDR3 is CATSRDLGTPNYGYTF.

The chain carries TRBV4-3 and TRBJ1-5. CDR1 is LGHNA and CDR2 is YSLEER in the germline V gene. The CDR3 loop spans 15 amino acids. CDR3 protein: CASSQTENSNQPQHF.

This chain connects TRBV28 to TRBJ2-7; checking the TCRdb D call of TRBD2 is not possible without DNA. Germline V gives CDR1 MDHEN, CDR2 SYDVKM. This CDR3 spans 15 amino acids. CDR3 loop: CASSFLAGSTYEQYF.

The chain recombines TRBV7-2 with TRBJ2-1. Germline assignment: CDR1 SGHTA and CDR2 FQGNSA. This CDR3 comprises 14 residues. The CDR3 is CASSTWTNINEQFF.

This chain uses TRBV28 with TRBJ2-3; TCRdb returns TRBD2, unconfirmable since there is no DNA. Germline CDR1 MDHEN, CDR2 SYDVKM. The CDR3 loop spans 15 amino acids. CDR3 in amino acids: CATHGEGKGTDTQYF.

The chain links TRBV20-1 to TRBJ1-4; the TRBD1 assignment by TCRdb is unverifiable without DNA. Per the germline V gene, CDR1 is DFQATT and CDR2 is SNEGSKA (reference sequence). This CDR3 is 18 amino acids long. CDR3 residues: CSARSGLDDRPNNEKLFF.

The V call is TRBV12-3 or TRBV12-4, the J call TRBJ2-5. CDR3 length equals 13 residues. CDR3 in amino acids: CASSSYLGETQYF.

The rearrangement joins TRBV5-5 to TRBJ2-7. The CDR3 runs to 13 residues. CDR1 is SGHKS and CDR2 is YYEKEE in the germline V gene (reference sequence). CDR3 amino acids: CASSLMTPYEQYF.